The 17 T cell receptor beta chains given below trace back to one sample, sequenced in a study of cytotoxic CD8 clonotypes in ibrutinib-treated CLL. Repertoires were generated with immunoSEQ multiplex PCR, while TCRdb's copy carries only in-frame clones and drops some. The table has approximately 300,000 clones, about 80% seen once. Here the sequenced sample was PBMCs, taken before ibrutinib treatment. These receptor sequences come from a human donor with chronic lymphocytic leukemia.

CDR3 nucleotide sequence: TGTGCCAGCAGCCTAGCGGGAGCCAAGACCCAGTACTTC. It yields the protein CASSLAGAKTQYF. The rearrangement joins TRBV27 to TRBJ2-5; 10 nucleotides agree with TRBD2. The CDR3 length is 13 residues. Germline CDR1 and CDR2: MNHEY and SMNVEV (reference sequence). The ends lost 6 bases at V and 6 bases at J; junction bases unmatched: 4.

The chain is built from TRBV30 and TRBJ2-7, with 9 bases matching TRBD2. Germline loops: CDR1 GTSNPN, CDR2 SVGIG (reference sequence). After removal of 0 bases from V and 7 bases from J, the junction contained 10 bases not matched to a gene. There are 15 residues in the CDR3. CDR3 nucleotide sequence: TGTGCCTGGAGTGTATTAGCGGGAGTGGATTGGGAGCAGTACTTC. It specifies CAWSVLAGVDWEQYF.

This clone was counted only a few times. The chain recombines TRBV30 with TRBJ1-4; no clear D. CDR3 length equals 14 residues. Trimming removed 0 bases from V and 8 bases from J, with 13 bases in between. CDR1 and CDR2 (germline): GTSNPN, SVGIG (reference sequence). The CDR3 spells CAWSVLGYREKLFF. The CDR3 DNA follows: TGTGCCTGGAGTGTACTGGGCTATCGGGAAAAACTGTTTTTT.

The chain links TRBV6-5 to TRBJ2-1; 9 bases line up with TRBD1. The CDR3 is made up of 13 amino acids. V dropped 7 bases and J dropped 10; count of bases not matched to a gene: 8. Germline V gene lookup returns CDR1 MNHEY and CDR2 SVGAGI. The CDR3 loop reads CASTGTGSGEQFF. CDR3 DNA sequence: TGTGCCAGCACCGGGACAGGGTCGGGAGAGCAGTTCTTC.

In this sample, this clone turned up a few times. The CDR3 protein is CASSLPNRYTYEQYF. CDR3 DNA: TGTGCCAGCAGTTTACCCAACAGGTACACCTACGAGCAGTACTTC. V gene TRBV28 combines with J gene TRBJ2-7; tentative D call: TRBD1 (5 bases). Trimming cost V 2 bases and J 2 bases, with 13 bases left between them. Germline V lookup: CDR1 MDHEN, CDR2 SYDVKM. There are 15 residues in the CDR3. The full variable domain, in which reference TRBV28 and TRBJ2-7 provide the parts outside the CDR3, is DVKVTQSSRYLVKRTGEKVFLECVQDMDHENMFWYRQDPGLGLRLIYFSYDVKMKEKGDIPEGYSVSREKKERFSLILESASTNQTSMYLCASSLPNRYTYEQYFGPGTRLTVT.

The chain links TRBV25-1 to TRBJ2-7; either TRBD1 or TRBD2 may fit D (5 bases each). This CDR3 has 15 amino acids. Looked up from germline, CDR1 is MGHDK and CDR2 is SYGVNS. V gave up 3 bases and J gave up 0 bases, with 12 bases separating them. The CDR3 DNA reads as TGTGCCAGCAGTGAGTCCGGGACCGCCTCCTACGAGCAGTACTTC. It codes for CASSESGTASYEQYF.

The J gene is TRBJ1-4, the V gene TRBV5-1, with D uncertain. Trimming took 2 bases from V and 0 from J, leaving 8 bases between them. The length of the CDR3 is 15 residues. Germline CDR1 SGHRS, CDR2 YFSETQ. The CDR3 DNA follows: TGCGCCAGCAGCTTCGACGGGACAACTAATGAAAAACTGTTTTTT. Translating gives CASSFDGTTNEKLFF.

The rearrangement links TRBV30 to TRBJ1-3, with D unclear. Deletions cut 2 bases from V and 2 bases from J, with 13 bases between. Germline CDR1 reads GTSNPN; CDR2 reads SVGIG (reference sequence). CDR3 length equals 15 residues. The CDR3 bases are TGTGCCTGGAGTTACGTCGGGGATGCTGGAAACACCATATATTTT. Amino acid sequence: CAWSYVGDAGNTIYF.

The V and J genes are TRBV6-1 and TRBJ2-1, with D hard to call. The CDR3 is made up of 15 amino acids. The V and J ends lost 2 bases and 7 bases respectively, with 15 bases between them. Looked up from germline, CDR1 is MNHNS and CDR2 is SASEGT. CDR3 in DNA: TGTGCCAGCAGTGAAATGCGACTCCCGCTTAATGAGCAGTTCTTC. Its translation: CASSEMRLPLNEQFF.

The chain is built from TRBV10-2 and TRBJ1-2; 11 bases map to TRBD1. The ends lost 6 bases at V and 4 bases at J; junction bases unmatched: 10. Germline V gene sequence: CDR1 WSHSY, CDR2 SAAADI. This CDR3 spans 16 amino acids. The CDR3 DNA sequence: TGCGCCAGCAGCCCCGGGACAGGGGGGCGTATCTATGGCTACACCTTC. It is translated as CASSPGTGGRIYGYTF.

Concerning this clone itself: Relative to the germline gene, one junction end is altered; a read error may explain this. In DNA, the CDR3 is TGTGCCAGCAGGGGAGACGGACAGGCGTCTGACTTC. Amino acid sequence: CASRGDGQASDF. The V gene is TRBV25-1, the J gene TRBJ2-5; 7 bases agree with TRBD1. The CDR3 is 12 residues long. Germline CDR1 is MGHDK and CDR2 is SYGVNS.

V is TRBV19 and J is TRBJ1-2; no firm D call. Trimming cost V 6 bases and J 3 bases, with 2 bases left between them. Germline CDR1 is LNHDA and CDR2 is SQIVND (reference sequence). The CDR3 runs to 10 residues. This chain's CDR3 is CASSYYGYTF. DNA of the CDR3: TGTGCCAGTAGCTACTATGGCTACACCTTC.

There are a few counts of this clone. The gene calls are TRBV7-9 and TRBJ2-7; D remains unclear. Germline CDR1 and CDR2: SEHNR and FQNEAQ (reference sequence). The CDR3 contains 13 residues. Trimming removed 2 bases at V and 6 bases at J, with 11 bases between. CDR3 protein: CASSLFLEFEQYF. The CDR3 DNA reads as TGTGCCAGCAGCTTATTTCTGGAGTTCGAGCAGTACTTC.

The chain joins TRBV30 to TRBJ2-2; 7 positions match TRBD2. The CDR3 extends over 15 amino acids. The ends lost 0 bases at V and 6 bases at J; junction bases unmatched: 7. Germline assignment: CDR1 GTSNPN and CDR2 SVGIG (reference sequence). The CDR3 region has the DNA TGTGCCTGGAGTGTATGGGAGGGCCAATCCGGGGAGCTGTTTTTT. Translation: CAWSVWEGQSGELFF. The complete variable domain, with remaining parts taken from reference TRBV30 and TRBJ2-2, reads SQTIHQWPATLVQPVGSPLSLECTVEGTSNPNLYWYRQAAGRGLQLLFYSVGIGQISSEVPQNLSASRPQDRQFILSSKKLLLSDSGFYLCAWSVWEGQSGELFFGEGSRLTVL.

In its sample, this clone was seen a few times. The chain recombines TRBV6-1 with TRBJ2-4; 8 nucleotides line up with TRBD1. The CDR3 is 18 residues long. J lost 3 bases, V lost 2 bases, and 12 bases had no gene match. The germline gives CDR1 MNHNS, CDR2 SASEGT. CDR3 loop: CASSEPWTGYLVKNIQYF. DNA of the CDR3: TGTGCCAGCAGTGAACCCTGGACAGGGTACCTTGTCAAAAACATTCAGTACTTC.

The CDR3 region has the DNA TGTGCCAGTCGGGACACCTCCTACGAGCAGTACTTC. The encoded protein is CASRDTSYEQYF. The rearrangement joins TRBV2 to TRBJ2-7; D may be TRBD1 (6 bases). V was trimmed by 9 bases and J by 0 bases, leaving 9 bases between them. CDR3 length: 12 amino acids. Germline CDR1 is SNHLY and CDR2 is FYNNEI.

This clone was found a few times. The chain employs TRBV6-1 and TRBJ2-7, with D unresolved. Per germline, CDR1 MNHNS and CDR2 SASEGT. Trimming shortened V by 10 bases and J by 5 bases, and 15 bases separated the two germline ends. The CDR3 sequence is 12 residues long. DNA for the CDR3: TGTGCCATCCGGACCCCGTTCCACGAGCAGTACTTC. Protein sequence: CAIRTPFHEQYF.